The 10 T cell receptor beta chains below all came from one sample that was sequenced in a study of T cell repertoires in cytomegalovirus infection. A single record per CDR3 protein comes from TCRdb applying MiXCR to the reads. The data show about 220,000 distinct CDR3 sequences, with about 40% seen just once and approximately 59% held by the top ten. These receptors' targets are unknown. The sequencing here drew on CD8+ T cells from cultured PBMCs, taken from culture after CMV antigen stimulation. The receptors shown here come from a human donor in good health (CMV status not recorded). Some clones in this sample may be carry-over from other donors' samples.

V and J are TRBV24-1 and TRBJ1-1, with 9 bases fitting TRBD1. Per germline, CDR1 KGHDR and CDR2 SFDVKD. There are 15 residues in the CDR3. With V trimmed by 3 bases and J by 5 bases, 6 bases remained unmatched. The DNA for the CDR3 is TGTGCCACCAGTGATGGGACAGGGACGAAAACTGAAGCTTTCTTT. Amino acid sequence: CATSDGTGTKTEAFF.

The V call is TRBV12-5, the J call TRBJ2-1; 11 nucleotides match TRBD1. From germline, CDR1 is LGHNT and CDR2 FRNRAP. Unmatched junction bases numbered 9, after V lost 6 bases and J lost 2 bases. This CDR3 has 17 amino acids. For the CDR3, the DNA is TGTGCTAGTGGCAACCTACCGGGACAGGGGGCCTACAATGAGCAGTTCTTC. Its translation is CASGNLPGQGAYNEQFF. Complete variable domain (other parts from reference TRBV12-5 and TRBJ2-1): DARVTQTPRHKVTEMGQEVTMRCQPILGHNTVFWYRQTMMQGLELLAYFRNRAPLDDSGMPKDRFSAEMPDATLATLKIQPSEPRDSAVYFCASGNLPGQGAYNEQFFGPGTRLTVL.

This clonotype has only a few counts. This chain connects TRBV11-2 to TRBJ2-3; the D call may be TRBD1 or TRBD2 (5 bases each). Germline V gives CDR1 SGHAT, CDR2 FQNNGV. This CDR3 has 14 residues. Deletions cut 4 bases from V and 6 bases from J, with 14 bases between. For the CDR3, the DNA is TGTGCCAGCAGCTCCCGATGGGGGTCCGATACGCAGTATTTT. The encoded protein is CASSSRWGSDTQYF.

This clonotype was seen repeatedly, ten times or more. The chain uses TRBV7-2 and TRBJ2-1; D not certain. The CDR3 has 11 amino acids. The V gene lost 5 bases and the J gene lost 10 bases, with 9 bases spanning the gap. Germline-derived CDR1 and CDR2 are SGHTA and FQGNSA. As DNA, the CDR3 is TGTGCCAGCAGCCATTCCCAGGAGCAGTTCTTC. This gives the protein CASSHSQEQFF. Using reference TRBV7-2 and TRBJ2-1 for the parts outside the CDR3, the full variable domain is GAGVSQSPSNKVTEKGKDVELRCDPISGHTALYWYRQSLGQGLEFLIYFQGNSAPDKSGLPSDRFSAERTGGSVSTLTIQRTQQEDSAVYLCASSHSQEQFFGPGTRLTVL.

The chain recombines TRBV5-4 with TRBJ2-7; TRBD1 aligns across 8 bases. CDR1 and CDR2 (germline): SGHNT, YYREEE (reference sequence). The CDR3 covers 15 residues. V trimming: 4 bases; J trimming: 0 bases; junction bases outside the gene matches: 6. This chain's CDR3 is CASSGQGLGSYEQYF. The CDR3 region has the DNA TGTGCCAGCAGCGGACAGGGTCTGGGCTCCTACGAGCAGTACTTC.

The chain couples TRBV7-2 to TRBJ2-2; TRBD2 matches at 7 bases. V shed 4 bases and J 4 bases; nucleotides not matched to a gene: 0. From germline, CDR1 is SGHTA and CDR2 FQGNSA. The CDR3 covers 13 residues. The chain's CDR3 is CASSWGGTGELFF. CDR3 DNA sequence: TGTGCCAGCAGCTGGGGGGGCACCGGGGAGCTGTTTTTT.

The V gene is TRBV25-1, the J gene TRBJ1-6, with no clear D. CDR3 length: 14 amino acids. Trimming pared 3 bases from V and 3 bases from J, leaving 6 bases between. CDR1 and CDR2 from the germline V gene are MGHDK and SYGVNS. The CDR3 is CASSDDGYNSPLHF. CDR3 in DNA: TGTGCCAGCAGTGATGACGGCTATAATTCACCCCTCCACTTT.

The chain combines TRBV7-9 with TRBJ2-7, with D perhaps TRBD1 (6 bases). The CDR3 has 15 amino acids. Trimming pared 0 bases from V and 6 bases from J, leaving 15 bases between. The germline CDR1 and CDR2 sequences are SEHNR and FQNEAQ (reference sequence). The CDR3 spells CASSLATGTKGEQYF. The CDR3 nucleotides are TGTGCCAGCAGCTTAGCGACGGGGACAAAAGGCGAGCAGTACTTC.

This clonotype was seen only a few times. V gene TRBV7-9 combines with J gene TRBJ1-4; D not resolved. Trimming left V 5 bases short and J 0 bases short, with 10 bases between. The CDR3 is made up of 15 amino acids. Germline CDR1 reads SEHNR; CDR2 reads FQNEAQ (reference sequence). CDR3 region: CASSPTEATNEKLFF. The CDR3 region has the DNA TGTGCCAGCAGCCCGACGGAGGCAACTAATGAAAAACTGTTTTTT.

With regard to this clonotype: An end of the junction does not agree with germline; a read error may underlie this. V usage is TRBV11-2 and J usage is TRBJ2-6; TRBD1 or TRBD2 may be the D gene (5 bases each). There are 17 residues in the CDR3. CDR1 and CDR2 from the germline V gene are SGHAT and FQNNGV. The CDR3 coding sequence is TGTGCCAGCAGCTTAGACCAGAGGGTTTCTGGGGCCTACGTCCTGACTTTC. Amino acid sequence: CASSLDQRVSGAYVLTF.